A single sample is the source of the 21 T cell receptor beta chains below, sequenced in a study of blood T cell repertoires in COVID-19. Profiling relied on immunoSEQ multiplex PCR, and the TCRdb table lists in-frame clones only, not all of them. Of around 140,000 clones detected, more than 65% appear once; the ten largest clones hold 10% to 13%. Sequencing input: peripheral blood. The receptors stem from a man aged 60 to 75 with active or convalescent COVID-19.

In nucleotides, the CDR3 is TGCGCCAGCAGCCAAGAGCGGACTGGCAACATGGTTCAAGAGACCCAGTACTTC. Protein: CASSQERTGNMVQETQYF. The chain combines TRBV4-1 with TRBJ2-5; TRBD2 is a possible D gene (5 bases). This CDR3 is built from 18 residues. V was pared by 0 bases and J by 2 bases, with 19 bases between. The germline CDR1 and CDR2 sequences are MGHRA and YSYEKL.

This clone has just a few counts. This chain joins TRBV19 and TRBJ1-2, with TRBD1 matching 7 bases. Germline V gives CDR1 LNHDA, CDR2 SQIVND (reference sequence). The CDR3 covers 14 residues. V dropped 1 base and J dropped 4; count of bases not matched to a gene: 3. For the CDR3, the DNA is TGTGCCAGTAGTATAGTACAGGGGCTCTATGGCTACACCTTC. This gives the protein CASSIVQGLYGYTF.

The chain recombines TRBV18 with TRBJ2-3; 7 bases match TRBD1. V gave up 1 base and J gave up 2 bases; unmatched junction bases: 3. This CDR3 spans 15 amino acids. The germline V gene encodes CDR1 KGHSH and CDR2 LQKENI. CDR3 in amino acids: CASSPQTGFTDTQYF. Here the CDR3 DNA reads TGTGCCAGCTCACCACAGACAGGGTTCACAGATACGCAGTATTTT.

This chain uses TRBV11-2 with TRBJ1-2, with TRBD1 matching over 8 bases. This CDR3 has 14 amino acids. Germline V gene sequence: CDR1 SGHAT, CDR2 FQNNGV. The V segment lost 3 bases and the J segment 2 bases; nucleotides outside the gene matches: 2. In DNA form, the CDR3 reads TGTGCCAGCAGCTTCGACAGGGGAAACTATGGCTACACCTTC. It codes for CASSFDRGNYGYTF.

The chain links TRBV25-1 to TRBJ2-1; D might be TRBD2 (6 bases). There are 14 residues in the CDR3. The germline V gene has CDR1 MGHDK and CDR2 SYGVNS. Trimming took off 6 bases at V and 0 bases at J, with 9 bases between the two ends. The CDR3 spells CASSLGGSYNEQFF. The CDR3 coding sequence is TGTGCCAGCAGCCTGGGAGGCTCCTACAATGAGCAGTTCTTC. Together with reference TRBV25-1 and TRBJ2-1, the CDR3 gives the full variable domain: EADIYQTPRYLVIGTGKKITLECSQTMGHDKMYWYQQDPGMELHLIHYSYGVNSTEKGDLSSESTVSRIRTEHFPLTLESARPSHTSQYLCASSLGGSYNEQFFGPGTRLTVL.

The chain is built from TRBV4-1 and TRBJ2-7; D gene uncertain. The CDR3 extends over 15 amino acids. CDR1 is MGHRA, CDR2 YSYEKL, per germline. V gave up 0 bases and J gave up 1 base, with 10 bases separating them. DNA for the CDR3: TGCGCCAGCAGCCAAGAGCCCTTCGGTTCCTACGAGCAGTACGTC. This sequence encodes CASSQEPFGSYEQYV.

This clone was seen once. CDR3 DNA sequence: TGTGCCAGCAGCACTACTAGAAGGCAGGAACTGTTTTTT. Its protein is CASSTTRRQELFF. V usage is TRBV7-9 and J usage is TRBJ1-4; no firm D call. The CDR3 loop spans 13 amino acids. Germline-derived CDR1 and CDR2 are SEHNR and FQNEAQ (reference sequence). V gave up 5 bases and J gave up 12 bases, with 16 bases separating them.

The V gene is TRBV5-1, the J gene TRBJ2-5, with 9 bases that match TRBD2. V dropped 5 bases and J dropped 1; count of bases not matched to a gene: 9. CDR3 length equals 16 residues. Germline V gene lookup returns CDR1 SGHRS and CDR2 YFSETQ. The DNA for the CDR3 is TGCGCCAGCAGTTCGGGGCTAGCGGGGCCCCAAGAGACCCAGTACTTC. Amino acids: CASSSGLAGPQETQYF.

This clone was observed once. The J gene is TRBJ1-6, the V gene TRBV4-3, with 9 bases that match TRBD1. V trimming: 4 bases; J trimming: 5 bases; junction bases outside the gene matches: 0. The germline CDR1 and CDR2 sequences are LGHNA and YSLEER. The CDR3 contains 14 residues. The CDR3 region is CASSRTGDNSPLHF. Here the CDR3 DNA reads TGCGCCAGCAGCCGGACAGGGGATAATTCACCCCTCCACTTT.

The chain is built from TRBV30 and TRBJ2-2; no clear D. The CDR3 is 14 amino acids. CDR1 is GTSNPN, CDR2 SVGIG, per germline (reference sequence). Trimming cost V 5 bases and J 3 bases, with 13 bases left between them. In DNA, the CDR3 is TGTGCCTGGGGGTTGCAGGTCGACACCGGGGAGCTGTTTTTT. It specifies CAWGLQVDTGELFF.

V and J are TRBV29-1 and TRBJ1-2, with D maybe TRBD1 (5 bases). V lost 3 bases, J lost 4 bases, and 6 bases lay in between. The CDR3 is 11 residues long. Germline V lookup: CDR1 SQVTM, CDR2 ANQGSEA. CDR3 residues: CSVDRAYGYTF. The CDR3 region has the DNA TGCAGCGTTGACAGGGCCTATGGCTACACCTTC.

This clone showed up just once. The V call is TRBV5-8, the J call TRBJ2-1; 8 nucleotides align to TRBD1. V dropped 4 bases and J dropped 7; count of bases not matched to a gene: 7. Germline V CDR1 and CDR2: SGHTS, YDEGEE. The CDR3 is 14 residues long. The CDR3 here is CASSQADRENEQFF. The CDR3 region has the DNA TGTGCCAGCAGCCAAGCGGACAGGGAAAATGAGCAGTTCTTC. Based on the CDR3 plus reference TRBV5-8 and TRBJ2-1, the full variable domain is EAGVTQSPTHLIKTRGQQATLRCSPISGHTSVYWYQQALGLGLQFLLWYDEGEERNRGNFPPRFSGRQFPNYSSELNVNALELEDSALYLCASSQADRENEQFFGPGTRLTVL.

The chain employs TRBV19 and TRBJ1-3; 8 bases fit TRBD1. From germline, CDR1 is LNHDA and CDR2 SQIVND (reference sequence). This CDR3 is built from 14 residues. Unmatched junction bases numbered 3, after V lost 8 bases and J lost 0 bases. CDR3 in DNA: TGTGCCAGTCAACAGGGGGACTCTGGAAACACCATATATTTT. This codes for CASQQGDSGNTIYF.

The rearrangement joins TRBV11-3 to TRBJ2-5; 12 bases are shared with TRBD2. The junction had 4 bases not matched to a gene; V was cut back by 6 bases and J by 5 bases. The CDR3 runs 14 residues. Germline CDR1 is SGHNT and CDR2 is YENEEA. The CDR3 DNA sequence: TGTGCCAGCAGTCCAGGACTAGCGGGGGAGACCCAGTACTTC. Its protein is CASSPGLAGETQYF.

This chain links TRBV6-2 or TRBV6-3 with TRBJ1-5, with D uncertain. Looked up from germline, CDR1 is MNHEY and CDR2 is SVGEGT. This CDR3 region has 16 residues. Trimming took 5 bases from V and 2 from J, leaving 16 bases between them. The CDR3 nucleotides read TGTGCCAGCAGTGACCCTAGCGGGAGAGGCAATCAGCCCCAGCATTTT. It translates to CASSDPSGRGNQPQHF.

The chain joins TRBV7-8 to TRBJ1-1; 7 positions match TRBD1. CDR1 SGHVS and CDR2 FQNEAQ come from the germline V gene. Trimming cost V 1 base and J 1 base; bases outside gene matches: 12. The CDR3 length is 18 residues. The CDR3 sequence: CASSLGGLGQAGNTEAFF. The CDR3 DNA is TGTGCCAGCAGCTTAGGGGGGTTAGGACAGGCAGGGAACACTGAAGCTTTCTTT.

The chain uses TRBV4-1 and TRBJ2-7, with 10 bases that match TRBD1. The trim removed 0 bases at V and 6 bases at J, leaving 2 bases unmatched. The CDR3 is 14 amino acids. CDR1 and CDR2 from the germline V gene are MGHRA and YSYEKL. The CDR3 sequence: CASSQDRQGAEQYF. CDR3 DNA sequence: TGCGCCAGCAGCCAAGACCGACAGGGGGCCGAGCAGTACTTC.

The chain employs TRBV19 and TRBJ1-2; 9 nucleotides line up with TRBD1. The CDR3 runs to 14 residues. CDR1 and CDR2 (germline): LNHDA, SQIVND (reference sequence). V lost 0 bases to trimming and J lost 6 bases; unmatched junction nucleotides: 2. CDR3 in DNA: TGTGCCAGTAGTATAGAGAACAGGGGGCATGGCTACACCTTC. Protein sequence: CASSIENRGHGYTF.

The V gene is TRBV5-1, the J gene TRBJ1-1; 11 positions match TRBD1. The germline gives CDR1 SGHRS, CDR2 YFSETQ. Trimming at V came to 4 bases and at J to 4 bases, leaving 3 bases not matched to a gene. This CDR3 contains 14 residues. CDR3 loop: CASSRTGGATEAFF. The CDR3 region has the DNA TGCGCCAGCAGCAGGACAGGGGGCGCCACTGAAGCTTTCTTT.

The chain couples TRBV6-5 to TRBJ1-2, with D perhaps matching TRBD1 (5 bases). Germline V gives CDR1 MNHEY, CDR2 SVGAGI. The length of the CDR3 is 13 residues. V gave up 1 base and J gave up 6 bases, with 9 bases separating them. The DNA of the CDR3 is TGTGCCAGCAGTTACTGGGGGAGGGATGGCTACACCTTC. This sequence encodes CASSYWGRDGYTF.

The rearrangement uses TRBV27 and TRBJ1-6; 7 bases fit TRBD1. J was trimmed by 5 bases and V by 5 bases; bases with no gene match: 12. Germline values: CDR1 MNHEY, CDR2 SMNVEV (reference sequence). The CDR3 length is 17 residues. The CDR3 coding sequence is TGTGCCAGCAGTCCAACTTCAGGGGGATATAATAATTCACCCCTCCACTTT. Its translation: CASSPTSGGYNNSPLHF.